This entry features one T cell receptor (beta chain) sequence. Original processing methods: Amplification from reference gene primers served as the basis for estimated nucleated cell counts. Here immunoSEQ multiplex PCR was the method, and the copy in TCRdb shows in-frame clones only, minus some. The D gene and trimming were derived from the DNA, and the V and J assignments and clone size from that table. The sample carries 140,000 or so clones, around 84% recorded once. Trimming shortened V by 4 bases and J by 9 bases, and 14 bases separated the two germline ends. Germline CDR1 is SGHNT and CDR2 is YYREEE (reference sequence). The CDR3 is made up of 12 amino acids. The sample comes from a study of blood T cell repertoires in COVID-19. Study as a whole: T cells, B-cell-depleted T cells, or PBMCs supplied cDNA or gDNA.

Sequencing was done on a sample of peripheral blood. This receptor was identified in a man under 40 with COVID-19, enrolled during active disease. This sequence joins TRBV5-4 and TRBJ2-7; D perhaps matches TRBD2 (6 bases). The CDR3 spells CASSGGTSGQYF. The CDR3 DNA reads TGTGCCAGCAGCGGGGGGACCTCCGGGCAGTACTTC. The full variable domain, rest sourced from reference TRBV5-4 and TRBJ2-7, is ETGVTQSPTHLIKTRGQQVTLRCSSQSGHNTVSWYQQALGQGPQFIFQYYREEENGRGNFPPRFSGLQFPNYSSELNVNALELDDSALYLCASSGGTSGQYFGPGTRLTVT.